The 22 T cell receptor beta chains reported below all come from one sample, sequenced in a study of control samples from healthy donors and cancer patients. The method was immunoSEQ multiplex PCR; TCRdb's version includes in-frame clones alone and lacks a portion of them. The sample carries over 10,000 clones, around 92% recorded once. What was sequenced was PBMCs. The receptors were sampled from an elderly man with lung cancer.

The V call is TRBV28, the J call TRBJ2-3; 12 bases line up with TRBD2. The germline gives CDR1 MDHEN, CDR2 SYDVKM. The CDR3 contains 21 residues. V was pared by 2 bases and J by 0 bases, with 15 bases of the junction left unmatched. The DNA of the CDR3 is TGTGCCAGCAGTTTAATCCCGCCCGGACTAGCGGGGTCAGCCAGCACAGATACGCAGTATTTT. Encoded protein: CASSLIPPGLAGSASTDTQYF.

The chain joins TRBV5-1 to TRBJ1-3; D is unresolved. V was trimmed by 4 bases and J by 2 bases, leaving 10 bases between them. The CDR3 runs 14 residues. Per the germline V gene, CDR1 is SGHRS and CDR2 is YFSETQ. The CDR3 DNA sequence: TGCGCCAGCAGCCCAGGAGAGGCTGGAAACACCATATATTTT. This codes for CASSPGEAGNTIYF.

V and J are TRBV5-6 and TRBJ1-1, with 9 bases lining up with TRBD1. Trimming cost V 4 bases and J 1 base; bases outside gene matches: 5. Looked up from germline, CDR1 is SGHDT and CDR2 is YYEEEE. The CDR3 runs to 15 residues. Written as DNA, the CDR3 is TGTGCCAGCAGCGACACAGGGGGCGGGAACACTGAAGCTTTCTTT. It specifies CASSDTGGGNTEAFF.

The chain has TRBV10-3 and TRBJ2-5; TRBD2 matches 7 bases. Germline CDR1 and CDR2: ENHRY and SYGVKD. The CDR3 spans 14 residues. V gave up 2 bases and J gave up 5 bases; unmatched junction bases: 5. CDR3 nucleotides: TGTGCCATCAGTGAGGGGGGGGATACGGAGACCCAGTACTTC. The encoded protein is CAISEGGDTETQYF.

CDR3 in DNA: TGTGCCACCAGTGATCGGAGAGGGGCTAGCACAGATACGCAGTATTTT. Translating it yields CATSDRRGASTDTQYF. This chain uses TRBV24-1 with TRBJ2-3, with D possibly being TRBD1 or TRBD2 (5 bases each). The CDR3 contains 16 residues. The V end lost 3 bases, the J end lost 0 bases, and 12 bases lay between the germline ends. Germline CDR1 KGHDR, CDR2 SFDVKD.

The J gene is TRBJ1-2, the V gene TRBV5-1, with 7 bases lining up with TRBD1. The CDR3 totals 15 residues. After removal of 4 bases from V and 0 bases from J, the junction contained 6 bases not matched to a gene. CDR1 is SGHRS, CDR2 YFSETQ, per germline. The chain's CDR3 is CASSPQGQPNYGYTF. The CDR3 DNA reads as TGCGCCAGCAGCCCGCAGGGACAGCCTAACTATGGCTACACCTTC.

A few counts support this clone. The rearrangement links TRBV19 to TRBJ2-2, with unresolved D. Trimming took off 2 bases at V and 2 bases at J, with 6 bases between the two ends. CDR3 length: 14 amino acids. The germline CDR1 and CDR2 sequences are LNHDA and SQIVND (reference sequence). The CDR3 DNA sequence: TGTGCCAGTAGTATAACCAGCAACACCGGGGAGCTGTTTTTT. Translation: CASSITSNTGELFF.

The gene calls are TRBV6-5 and TRBJ2-4, with D perhaps matching TRBD2 (7 bases). Looked up from germline, CDR1 is MNHEY and CDR2 is SVGAGI. Trimming cost V 0 bases and J 7 bases, with 13 bases left between them. This CDR3 has 15 amino acids. CDR3 in amino acids: CASSYSSGGGNIQYF. The CDR3 DNA sequence: TGTGCCAGCAGTTACTCCTCAGGCGGGGGCAACATTCAGTACTTC.

This chain joins TRBV19 and TRBJ2-2; 9 bases agree with TRBD1. Germline V gene lookup returns CDR1 LNHDA and CDR2 SQIVND (reference sequence). V lost 6 bases and J lost 5; bases outside the gene matches: 7. The CDR3 covers 15 residues. The CDR3 region has the DNA TGTGCCAGTAGACTAACGGACAGGGGAACCGGGGAGCTGTTTTTT. This codes for CASRLTDRGTGELFF.

The chain combines TRBV12-3 or TRBV12-4 with TRBJ1-2; D is uncertain. The CDR3 covers 12 residues. V shed 3 bases and J shed 8 bases, with 10 bases lying between them. CDR3 in amino acids: CASSFMGRGYTF. CDR3 nucleotides: TGTGCCAGCAGTTTTATGGGAAGGGGCTACACCTTC.

This sequence joins TRBV3-1 (or the pseudogene TRBV3-2) and TRBJ2-7; no firm D call. This CDR3 is built from 15 residues. Between the trimmed V and J ends, which lost 1 base and 1 base, there was a span of 11 bases. Looked up from germline, CDR1 is LGHDT and CDR2 is YNNKEL (reference sequence). CDR3 in DNA: TGTGCCAGCAGCCAAGTTCGCCTGGGGTCCTACGAGCAGTACTTC. Translating gives CASSQVRLGSYEQYF.

The table lists this clone with a count of one. This chain uses TRBV18 with TRBJ2-7; 7 bases map to TRBD1. Germline CDR1 is KGHSH and CDR2 is LQKENI. Trimming cost V 3 bases and J 0 bases; bases outside gene matches: 2. This CDR3 is built from 14 residues. The CDR3, as DNA: TGTGCCAGCTCACCTTGGGACAGCTCCTACGAGCAGTACTTC. Protein sequence: CASSPWDSSYEQYF.

This chain uses TRBV25-1 with TRBJ2-1; 7 bases line up with TRBD1. From germline, CDR1 is MGHDK and CDR2 SYGVNS. Losses at the gene ends were 2 bases for V and 6 bases for J; bases not matched to a gene: 10. The CDR3 loop spans 16 amino acids. The CDR3 is CASSEGRDSGINEQFF. The DNA for the CDR3 is TGTGCCAGCAGTGAAGGCCGGGACAGCGGCATCAATGAGCAGTTCTTC.

The chain links TRBV7-9 to TRBJ1-1, with no clear D. Germline CDR1 and CDR2: SEHNR and FQNEAQ (reference sequence). V dropped 4 bases and J dropped 8 bases, with 14 bases sitting between them. CDR3 length equals 13 residues. DNA for the CDR3: TGTGCCAGCAGCTCCCTTATAGGCCTAGAAGCTTTCTTT. This gives the protein CASSSLIGLEAFF.

The CDR3 DNA is TGTGCCAGCAGTGAATGGGGCCTCTATGGCTACACCTTC. It translates to CASSEWGLYGYTF. The V and J genes are TRBV6-1 and TRBJ1-2, with a tentative D call TRBD1 (5 bases). V was pared by 2 bases and J by 4 bases, with 8 bases between. Germline CDR1 reads MNHNS; CDR2 reads SASEGT. The CDR3 is made up of 13 amino acids.

V gene TRBV7-3 combines with J gene TRBJ2-1; D not certain. The germline V and J ends were trimmed by 1 base and 3 bases, with 7 bases remaining between them. The CDR3 is 14 residues long. Germline V gene data show CDR1 as SGHTA and CDR2 as FQGTGA. CDR3 sequence reads: CASSLIGGYNEQFF. DNA for the CDR3: TGTGCCAGCAGCTTAATAGGCGGCTACAATGAGCAGTTCTTC.

A word on this clone: The junction departs from germline at one end; a sequencing error may be responsible. The rearrangement links TRBV4-3 to TRBJ1-5; D is uncertain. This CDR3 has 14 amino acids. From germline, CDR1 is LGHNA and CDR2 YSLEER. The CDR3 loop reads CASSQGQYNRPQHF. CDR3 nucleotide sequence: TGCGCCAGCAGCCAAGGCCAGTACAATCGGCCCCAGCATTTT.

The rearrangement uses TRBV18 and TRBJ1-2, with D possibly TRBD1 on 5 matching bases. The CDR3 totals 14 residues. Per germline, CDR1 KGHSH and CDR2 LQKENI. Trimming stripped 8 bases from V and 0 bases from J, with 13 bases between. The CDR3 reads CASTRGQTNYGYTF. The CDR3 DNA follows: TGTGCCAGCACCCGGGGCCAGACTAACTATGGCTACACCTTC.

The chain is built from TRBV4-3 and TRBJ2-1; TRBD2 might be the D (6 bases). The V and J ends lost 0 bases and 5 bases respectively, with 8 bases between them. Germline CDR1 is LGHNA and CDR2 is YSLEER. The CDR3 has 14 amino acids. The CDR3 loop reads CASSQEGGDNEQFF. The CDR3 region has the DNA TGCGCCAGCAGCCAAGAGGGGGGAGACAATGAGCAGTTCTTC.

CDR3 in DNA: TGTGCCAGCAGCGAGGGGACAGCGAACTATGGCTACACCTTC. Translation: CASSEGTANYGYTF. This chain links TRBV9 with TRBJ1-2, with TRBD1 matching over 7 bases. The CDR3 has 14 residues. Germline V gene data show CDR1 as SGDLS and CDR2 as YYNGEE. V lost 3 bases, J lost 2 bases, and 4 bases stayed unmatched.

The chain has TRBV6-5 and TRBJ1-1, with D perhaps TRBD1 (5 bases). CDR1 and CDR2 from the germline V gene are MNHEY and SVGAGI. The ends were cut back, 4 bases at V and 8 bases at J, with 8 bases in the middle. CDR3 size: 11 residues. The CDR3 loop is CASSWRTEAFF. In DNA, the CDR3 is TGTGCCAGCAGTTGGCGGACAGAAGCTTTCTTT.

The J gene is TRBJ2-7, the V gene TRBV18; 8 positions match TRBD1. The length of the CDR3 is 16 residues. Unmatched junction bases numbered 10, after V lost 2 bases and J lost 4 bases. CDR1 is KGHSH, CDR2 LQKENI, per germline. As DNA, the CDR3 is TGTGCCAGCTCACCATATCGGACAGGGAAGAGGTACGAGCAGTACGTC. It specifies CASSPYRTGKRYEQYV.